These 3 T cell receptor beta chains came from one sample sequenced in a study of blood T cells in healthy people across ages. Through a sample-barcoded 5' primer and a J-beta primer mix, a second PCR was run for 7 to 11 cycles. TCRdb reprocessed the 5' RACE reads with MiXCR, giving one entry per CDR3 protein. There are 550,000 to 800,000 distinct CDR3 sequences in the sample; about 32% occur only once, and 15% lies in the top ten. The specimen sequenced was blood. Every receptor here comes from a woman older than 75 in good health.

In this sample, this clonotype turned up many times. The chain links TRBV3-1 to TRBJ2-1; D perhaps matches TRBD2 (6 bases). Germline lookup yields CDR1 LGHDT and CDR2 YNNKEL (reference sequence). The CDR3 contains 13 residues. V lost 1 base, J lost 9 bases, and 10 bases lay in between. The CDR3 sequence: CASSQGTSREQFF. The CDR3 DNA is TGTGCCAGCAGCCAAGGAACTAGCCGTGAGCAGTTCTTC.

As concerns this clonotype: A much larger clone sits a single nucleotide away, making a read error possible. The CDR3, as DNA: TGTGCCAGCAGTTTAGTTGGGGCCCCCTACAATGAGCAGTACTTC. Amino acids: CASSLVGAPYNEQYF. The V and J genes are TRBV12-3 or TRBV12-4 and TRBJ2-7; D is possibly TRBD1 (5 bases). V lost 1 base and J lost 7, with 17 bases in between. The CDR3 contains 15 residues.

This clonotype appeared a single time. This rearrangement joins TRBV27 to TRBJ1-1, with D possibly being TRBD1 (6 bases). Germline V gives CDR1 MNHEY, CDR2 SMNVEV (reference sequence). V lost 6 bases and J lost 6, with 17 bases in between. The CDR3 is 14 amino acids. The CDR3 loop is CASSRQAGDSEAFF. CDR3 nucleotide sequence: TGTGCCAGCAGCCGACAGGCTGGGGACTCTGAAGCTTTCTTT.